The 27 T cell receptor beta chains given below trace back to one sample, sequenced in a study of CD8 T cells in Susac syndrome. An input of roughly 0.45 to 1 ug of RNA was subjected to reverse transcription using random hexamers. Each CDR3 protein is one row after TCRdb ran MiXCR on the immunoSEQ multiplex PCR reads. This sample has 160,000 or so distinct CDR3 sequences; about 94% occur once, and the top ten carry about 0.14%. Sample: CD4+ T cells from PBMCs. These receptors all stem from a human donor in good health.

The J gene is TRBJ1-1, the V gene TRBV3-1; D gene ambiguous. Germline CDR1 LGHDT, CDR2 YNNKEL (reference sequence). CDR3 length: 14 amino acids. Deletions cut 1 base from V and 3 bases from J, with 9 bases between. CDR3: CASSQVWMDTEAFF. Written as DNA, the CDR3 is TGTGCCAGCAGCCAAGTATGGATGGACACTGAAGCTTTCTTT.

The chain links TRBV5-1 to TRBJ2-5; D possibly corresponds to TRBD1 (6 bases). With 4 bases removed from V and 3 bases from J, the gap between germline ends came to 16 bases. The CDR3 consists of 15 residues. CDR1 is SGHRS, CDR2 YFSETQ, per germline. CDR3 DNA sequence: TGCGCCAGCAGCCCTGACGGGACACGGGAAGAGACCCAGTACTTC. This codes for CASSPDGTREETQYF.

V gene TRBV29-1 combines with J gene TRBJ2-7; 9 nucleotides align to TRBD2. The CDR3 covers 14 residues. With 0 bases clipped from V and 8 bases from J, the junction kept 8 bases outside the gene matches. Germline V gene data show CDR1 as SQVTM and CDR2 as ANQGSEA. CDR3 sequence reads: CSVEEGVAGDQQYF. The CDR3 DNA reads TGCAGCGTTGAAGAGGGCGTAGCGGGGGACCAGCAGTACTTC.

J is TRBJ1-5 and V is TRBV12-3 or TRBV12-4, with 7 bases aligning to TRBD1. V was pared by 5 bases and J by 6 bases, with 1 base of the junction left unmatched. The CDR3 loop spans 12 amino acids. This CDR3 reads CASSGDSQPQHF. The CDR3 DNA is TGTGCCAGCAGTGGGGACAGTCAGCCCCAGCATTTT.

As for this clonotype: Compared with germline, one end of the junction differs, possibly owing to a read error. CDR3 region: CASSPDGLNTEASF. The DNA for the CDR3 is TGTGCCAGCAGCCCGGACGGTTTGAACACTGAAGCTTCCTTT. The V and J genes are TRBV3-1 and TRBJ1-1; D is unclear. This CDR3 has 14 residues. CDR1 is LGHDT, CDR2 YNNKEL, per germline (reference sequence).

The V and J genes are TRBV20-1 and TRBJ1-1; D is unresolved. The V gene's germline CDR1 is DFQATT and CDR2 SNEGSKA (reference sequence). V lost 8 bases, J lost 0 bases, and 13 bases lay in between. The CDR3 extends over 13 amino acids. This CDR3 reads CSIHPAVNTEAFF. CDR3 DNA: TGCAGTATCCATCCGGCGGTGAACACTGAAGCTTTCTTT.

The sample holds one count of this clonotype. V usage is TRBV29-1 and J usage is TRBJ2-7, with 9 bases aligning to TRBD1. Germline CDR1 reads SQVTM; CDR2 reads ANQGSEA. Unmatched junction bases numbered 14, after V lost 1 base and J lost 4 bases. This CDR3 spans 17 amino acids. CDR3 sequence: CSVEGGQGTPEGYEQYF. The CDR3 DNA sequence: TGCAGCGTTGAAGGAGGACAGGGGACCCCTGAGGGATACGAGCAGTACTTC.

The V gene is TRBV7-9, the J gene TRBJ1-2, with D possibly TRBD1 on 5 matching bases. Germline V lookup: CDR1 SEHNR, CDR2 FQNEAQ (reference sequence). V was shortened by 4 bases and J by 8 bases, with 17 bases between the two germline ends. The CDR3 runs to 14 residues. CDR3 coding DNA: TGTGCCAGCAGCTCCATCCAGGGAGTTGGCGGCTACACCTTC. Translating it yields CASSSIQGVGGYTF.

The V gene is TRBV9, the J gene TRBJ2-2; D possibly corresponds to TRBD1 (7 bases). The V gene's germline CDR1 is SGDLS and CDR2 YYNGEE. The CDR3 has 16 residues. With 0 bases removed from V and 5 bases from J, the gap between germline ends came to 14 bases. The CDR3 sequence: CASSVDYRGGTGELFF. CDR3 DNA sequence: TGTGCCAGCAGCGTAGATTACAGGGGAGGAACCGGGGAGCTGTTTTTT.

The rearrangement uses TRBV5-1 and TRBJ1-6; tentative D call: TRBD1 (5 bases). The CDR3 contains 16 residues. The V gene lost 3 bases and the J gene lost 11 bases, with 21 bases spanning the gap. Germline V gene sequence: CDR1 SGHRS, CDR2 YFSETQ. CDR3 DNA sequence: TGCGCCAGCAGCTCTAACCCCGGGACTAAGAATACACCCCTCCACTTT. It specifies CASSSNPGTKNTPLHF.

V usage is TRBV7-9 and J usage is TRBJ1-1; perhaps TRBD1 as D (6 bases). The CDR3 loop spans 12 amino acids. V was cut by 4 bases and J by 7 bases, with 10 bases left in between. Germline V gene data show CDR1 as SEHNR and CDR2 as FQNEAQ (reference sequence). The CDR3 region is CASSSGAREAFF. DNA for the CDR3: TGTGCCAGCAGCTCAGGGGCCCGTGAAGCTTTCTTT.

This chain connects TRBV3-1 to TRBJ2-3; D is ambiguous. Germline V gives CDR1 LGHDT, CDR2 YNNKEL (reference sequence). The CDR3 is made up of 15 amino acids. Trimming took off 0 bases at V and 2 bases at J, with 9 bases between the two ends. CDR3 region: CASSQDSEPTDTQYF. The CDR3 nucleotides read TGTGCCAGCAGCCAAGATTCCGAGCCCACAGATACGCAGTATTTT.

J is TRBJ1-2 and V is TRBV5-1; the D gene is possibly TRBD1 (5 bases). V lost 0 bases to trimming and J lost 1 base, with 13 bases between them. The CDR3 totals 16 residues. The germline CDR1 and CDR2 sequences are SGHRS and YFSETQ. CDR3: CASSLVGGDFNYGYTF. CDR3 DNA: TGCGCCAGCAGCTTGGTTGGAGGGGATTTTAACTATGGCTACACCTTC.

V and J are TRBV2 and TRBJ2-5, with 9 bases identical to TRBD1. The CDR3 length is 15 residues. J was trimmed by 2 bases and V by 6 bases; bases with no gene match: 7. Germline-derived CDR1 and CDR2 are SNHLY and FYNNEI. CDR3 sequence: CASSTRTGAQETQYF. The CDR3 DNA reads TGTGCCAGCAGCACAAGGACAGGGGCTCAAGAGACCCAGTACTTC.

CDR3 protein: CASSHAAGVGNTIYF. Written as DNA, the CDR3 is TGTGCCAGCAGCCACGCGGCAGGGGTCGGAAACACCATATATTTT. V gene TRBV3-1 combines with J gene TRBJ1-3; weak D call: TRBD1 (6 bases). The CDR3 extends over 15 amino acids. Trimming stripped 3 bases from V and 4 bases from J, with 13 bases between. Germline CDR1 is LGHDT and CDR2 is YNNKEL (reference sequence). The variable domain in full, completed from reference TRBV3-1 and TRBJ1-3, reads DTAVSQTPKYLVTQMGNDKSIKCEQNLGHDTMYWYKQDSKKFLKIMFSYNNKELIINETVPNRFSPKSPDKAHLNLHINSLELGDSAVYFCASSHAAGVGNTIYFGEGSWLTVV.

The V gene is TRBV5-1, the J gene TRBJ2-5, with 14 bases that match TRBD2. V was clipped by 6 bases and J by 5 bases; unmatched bases: 12. CDR3 size: 17 residues. Germline V gene sequence: CDR1 SGHRS, CDR2 YFSETQ. The CDR3 DNA is TGCGCCAGCACCACGGGACTAGCGGGGGCTAGGGGGGAGACCCAGTACTTC. It specifies CASTTGLAGARGETQYF.

This chain connects TRBV20-1 to TRBJ2-3, with 10 bases aligning to TRBD1. Germline V gives CDR1 DFQATT, CDR2 SNEGSKA (reference sequence). The CDR3 runs to 15 residues. DNA of the CDR3: TGCAGAGCGGACCCGGGACAGGGGAGCACAGATACGCAGTATTTT. Protein sequence: CRADPGQGSTDTQYF.

The chain employs TRBV5-6 and TRBJ2-7, with unresolved D. The CDR3 is made up of 15 amino acids. In germline, CDR1 is SGHDT, CDR2 YYEEEE. V shed 0 bases and J shed 0 bases, with 10 bases lying between them. CDR3: CASSLAWKTSYEQYF. The CDR3 DNA reads TGTGCCAGCAGCTTGGCCTGGAAAACCTCCTACGAGCAGTACTTC. The variable domain in full, with the rest retrieved from reference TRBV5-6 and TRBJ2-7, is DAGVTQSPTHLIKTRGQQVTLRCSPKSGHDTVSWYQQALGQGPQFIFQYYEEEERQRGNFPDRFSGHQFPNYSSELNVNALLLGDSALYLCASSLAWKTSYEQYFGPGTRLTVT.

The chain employs TRBV18 and TRBJ1-6; TRBD1 might be the D (5 bases). The CDR3 spans 14 residues. V lost 4 bases and J 10 bases, leaving 14 bases between the germline ends. The germline V gene has CDR1 KGHSH and CDR2 LQKENI. The CDR3 DNA reads as TGTGCCAGCTCACGGGACGGTCCTACGTCACCCCTCCACTTT. Translating it yields CASSRDGPTSPLHF.

This rearrangement joins TRBV7-9 to TRBJ1-1; 7 bases agree with TRBD1. The germline gives CDR1 SEHNR, CDR2 FQNEAQ (reference sequence). J was trimmed by 0 bases and V by 3 bases; bases with no gene match: 4. The CDR3 is 15 amino acids. CDR3 sequence (DNA): TGTGCCAGCAGCTTTGGGACAGCCATGAACACTGAAGCTTTCTTT. This encodes CASSFGTAMNTEAFF.

The CDR3 is CASSLRSTGREQYF. The CDR3 DNA sequence: TGTGCCAGCAGCCTTAGGTCGACAGGGCGAGAGCAGTACTTC. The J gene is TRBJ2-7, the V gene TRBV14; 7 positions match TRBD1. J gave up 7 bases and V 4 bases, and 10 bases lay outside the gene matches. The CDR3 is 14 residues long. Germline CDR1 and CDR2: SGHDN and FVKESK.

CDR3 nucleotides: TGTGCCAGCAGCGTATCGACAGGGATTCAGCCCCAGCATTTT. It codes for CASSVSTGIQPQHF. The rearrangement links TRBV9 to TRBJ1-5; TRBD1 matches 7 bases. CDR1 is SGDLS, CDR2 YYNGEE, per germline. This CDR3 is built from 14 residues. Trimming removed 1 base from V and 6 bases from J; junction bases left unmatched: 4.

The J gene is TRBJ2-3, the V gene TRBV23-1, with D possibly matching TRBD2 (6 bases). TRBV23-1 counts as an open reading frame of uncertain function. Trimming cost V 6 bases and J 5 bases, with 21 bases left between them. The CDR3 runs to 16 residues. The DNA of the CDR3 is TGCGCCAGCAGCCCAGAGGCTCCCGCGGGGAGAGATACGCAGTATTTT. It specifies CASSPEAPAGRDTQYF.

The chain employs TRBV5-1 and TRBJ1-1; TRBD1 is a possible D gene (5 bases). Germline V gives CDR1 SGHRS, CDR2 YFSETQ. Trimming shortened V by 0 bases and J by 6 bases, and 15 bases separated the two germline ends. The CDR3 has 15 residues. CDR3 in amino acids: CASSLALGGYAEAFF. The CDR3 nucleotides read TGCGCCAGCAGCTTGGCCCTCGGGGGTTATGCTGAAGCTTTCTTT.

The CDR3 spells CASSYSGGRTDTQYF. The DNA of the CDR3 is TGTGCCAGCAGTTACTCGGGGGGGAGGACAGATACGCAGTATTTT. The chain joins TRBV6-5 to TRBJ2-3; TRBD2 agrees at 7 bases. This CDR3 spans 15 amino acids. V was pared by 0 bases and J by 3 bases, with 3 bases of the junction left unmatched. CDR1 is MNHEY and CDR2 is SVGAGI in the germline V gene.

This chain uses TRBV12-5 with TRBJ1-1; no reliable D call. This CDR3 region has 13 residues. Germline CDR1 and CDR2: LGHNT and FRNRAP. V gave up 5 bases and J gave up 0 bases, with 7 bases separating them. The CDR3 loop is CASGLGLNTEAFF. CDR3 coding DNA: TGTGCTAGTGGTCTAGGATTGAACACTGAAGCTTTCTTT.

The chain combines TRBV29-1 with TRBJ1-2; possibly TRBD1 for D (6 bases). The CDR3 contains 13 residues. Trimming removed 7 bases from V and 5 bases from J, with 17 bases in between. Germline CDR1 and CDR2: SQVTM and ANQGSEA. Here the CDR3 DNA reads TGCAGCGCAACTCCGCGGACAGAATATGGCTACACCTTC. This codes for CSATPRTEYGYTF.